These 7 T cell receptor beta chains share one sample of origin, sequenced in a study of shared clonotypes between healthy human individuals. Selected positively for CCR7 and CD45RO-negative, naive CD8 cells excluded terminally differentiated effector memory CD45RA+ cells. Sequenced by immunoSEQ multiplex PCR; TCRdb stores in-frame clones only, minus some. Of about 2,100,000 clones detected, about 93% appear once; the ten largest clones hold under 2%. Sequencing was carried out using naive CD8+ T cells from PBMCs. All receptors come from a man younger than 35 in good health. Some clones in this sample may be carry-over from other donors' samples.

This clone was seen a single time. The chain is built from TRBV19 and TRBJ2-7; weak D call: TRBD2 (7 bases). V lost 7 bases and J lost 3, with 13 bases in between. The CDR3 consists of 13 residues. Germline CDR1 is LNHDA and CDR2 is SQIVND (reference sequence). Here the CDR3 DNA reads TGTGCCAGTATGGGGGGGCCCCACTACGAGCAGTACTTC. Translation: CASMGGPHYEQYF.

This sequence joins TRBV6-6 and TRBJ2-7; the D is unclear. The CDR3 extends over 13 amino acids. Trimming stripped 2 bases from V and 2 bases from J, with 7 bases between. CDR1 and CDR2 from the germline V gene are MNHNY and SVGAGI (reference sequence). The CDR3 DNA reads TGTGCCAGCAGTTACCGACAAGCCTACGAGCAGTACTTC. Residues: CASSYRQAYEQYF.

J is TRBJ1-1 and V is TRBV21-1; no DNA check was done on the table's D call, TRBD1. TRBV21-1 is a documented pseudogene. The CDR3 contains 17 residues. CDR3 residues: CASSTHCLGQSNPEAFF. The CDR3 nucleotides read TGTGCCAGCAGCACCCATTGTCTGGGACAGTCAAACCCTGAAGCTTTCTTT.

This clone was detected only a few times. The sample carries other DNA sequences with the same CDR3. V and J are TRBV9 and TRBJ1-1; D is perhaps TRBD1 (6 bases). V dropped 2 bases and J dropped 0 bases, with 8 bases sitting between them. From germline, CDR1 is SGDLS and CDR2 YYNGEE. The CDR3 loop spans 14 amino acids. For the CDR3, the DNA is TGTGCCAGCAGCGTGGGGGCTTTGAACACTGAAGCTTTCTTT. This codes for CASSVGALNTEAFF.

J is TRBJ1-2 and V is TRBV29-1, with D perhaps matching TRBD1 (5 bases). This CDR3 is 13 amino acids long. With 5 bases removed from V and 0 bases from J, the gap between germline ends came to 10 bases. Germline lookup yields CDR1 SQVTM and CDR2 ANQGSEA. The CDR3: CSVLTDTNYGYTF. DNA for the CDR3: TGCAGCGTTCTGACAGACACTAACTATGGCTACACCTTC.

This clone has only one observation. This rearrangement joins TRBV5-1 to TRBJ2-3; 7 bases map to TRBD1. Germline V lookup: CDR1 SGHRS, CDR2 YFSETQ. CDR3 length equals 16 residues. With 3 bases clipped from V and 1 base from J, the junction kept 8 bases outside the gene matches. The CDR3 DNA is TGCGCCAGCAGCTCTGAACAGGGGACGGGCACAGATACGCAGTATTTT. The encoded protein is CASSSEQGTGTDTQYF.

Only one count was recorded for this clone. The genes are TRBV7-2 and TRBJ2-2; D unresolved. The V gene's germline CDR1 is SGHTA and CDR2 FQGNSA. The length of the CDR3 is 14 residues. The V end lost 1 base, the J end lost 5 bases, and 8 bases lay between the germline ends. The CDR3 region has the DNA TGTGCCAGCAGCTTAGTATCCCCGACCGGGGAGCTGTTTTTT. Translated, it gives CASSLVSPTGELFF.